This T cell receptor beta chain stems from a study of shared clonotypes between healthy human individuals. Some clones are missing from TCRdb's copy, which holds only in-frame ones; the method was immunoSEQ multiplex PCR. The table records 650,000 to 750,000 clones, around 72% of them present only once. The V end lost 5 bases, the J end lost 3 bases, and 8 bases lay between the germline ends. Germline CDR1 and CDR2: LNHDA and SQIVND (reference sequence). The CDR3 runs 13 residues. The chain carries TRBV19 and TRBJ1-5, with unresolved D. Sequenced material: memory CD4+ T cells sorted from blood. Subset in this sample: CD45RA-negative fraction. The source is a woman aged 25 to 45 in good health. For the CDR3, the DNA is TGTGCCAGTAGTTCCCTCACCAATCAGCCCCAGCATTTT. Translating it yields CASSSLTNQPQHF.